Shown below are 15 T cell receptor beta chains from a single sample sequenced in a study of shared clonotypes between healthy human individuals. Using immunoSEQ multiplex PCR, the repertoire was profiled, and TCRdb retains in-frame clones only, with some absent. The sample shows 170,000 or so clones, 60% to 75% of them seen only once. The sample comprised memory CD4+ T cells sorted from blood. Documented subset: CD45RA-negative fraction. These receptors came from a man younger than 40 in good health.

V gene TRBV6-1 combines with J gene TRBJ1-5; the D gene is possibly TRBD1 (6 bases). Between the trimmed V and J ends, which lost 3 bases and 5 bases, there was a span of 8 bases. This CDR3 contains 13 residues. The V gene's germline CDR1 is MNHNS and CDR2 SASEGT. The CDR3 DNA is TGTGCCAGCAGTGAGCACAGGGATCAGCCCCAGCATTTT. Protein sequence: CASSEHRDQPQHF.

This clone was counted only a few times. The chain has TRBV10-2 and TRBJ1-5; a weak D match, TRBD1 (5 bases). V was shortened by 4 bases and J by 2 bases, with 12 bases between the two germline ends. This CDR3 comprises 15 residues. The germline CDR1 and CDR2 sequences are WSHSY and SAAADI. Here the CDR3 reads CASSAGVRGNQPQHF. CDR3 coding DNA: TGCGCCAGCAGTGCGGGGGTGAGGGGCAATCAGCCCCAGCATTTT.

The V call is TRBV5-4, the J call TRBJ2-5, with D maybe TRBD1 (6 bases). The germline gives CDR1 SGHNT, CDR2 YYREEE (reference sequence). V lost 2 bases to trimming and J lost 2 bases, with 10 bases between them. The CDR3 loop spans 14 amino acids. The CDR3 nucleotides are TGTGCCAGCAGCTTTCCGAGGGGGCAAGAGACCCAGTACTTC. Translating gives CASSFPRGQETQYF.

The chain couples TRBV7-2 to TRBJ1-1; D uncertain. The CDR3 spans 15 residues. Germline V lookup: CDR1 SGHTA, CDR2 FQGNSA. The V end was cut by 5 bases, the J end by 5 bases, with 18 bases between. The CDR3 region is CASSPYGSGGTEAFF. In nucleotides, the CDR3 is TGTGCCAGCAGCCCGTACGGCTCTGGCGGAACTGAAGCTTTCTTT.

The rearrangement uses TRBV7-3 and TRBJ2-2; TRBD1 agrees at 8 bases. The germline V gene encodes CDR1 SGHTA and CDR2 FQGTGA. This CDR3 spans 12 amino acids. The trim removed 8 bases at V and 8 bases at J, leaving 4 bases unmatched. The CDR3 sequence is CASWQGAGELFF. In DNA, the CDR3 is TGTGCCAGCTGGCAGGGGGCAGGGGAGCTGTTTTTT.

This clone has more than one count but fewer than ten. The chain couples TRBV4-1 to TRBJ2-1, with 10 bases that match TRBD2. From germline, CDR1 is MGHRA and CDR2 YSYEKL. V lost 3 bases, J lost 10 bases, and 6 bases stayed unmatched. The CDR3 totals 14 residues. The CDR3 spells CASSHGLAGVEQFF. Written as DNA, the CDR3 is TGCGCCAGCAGCCATGGGCTAGCGGGAGTAGAGCAGTTCTTC.

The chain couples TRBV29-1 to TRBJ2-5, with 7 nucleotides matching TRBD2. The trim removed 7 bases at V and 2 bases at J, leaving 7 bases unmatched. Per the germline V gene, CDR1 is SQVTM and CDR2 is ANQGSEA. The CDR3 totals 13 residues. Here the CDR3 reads CSARGAGQETQYF. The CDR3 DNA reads TGCAGCGCCCGGGGAGCGGGGCAAGAGACCCAGTACTTC.

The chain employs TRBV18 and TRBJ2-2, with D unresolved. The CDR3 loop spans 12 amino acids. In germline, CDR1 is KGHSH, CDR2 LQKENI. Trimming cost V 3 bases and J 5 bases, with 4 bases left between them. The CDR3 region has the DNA TGTGCCAGCTCACCGGGGACCGGGGAGCTGTTTTTT. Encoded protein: CASSPGTGELFF.

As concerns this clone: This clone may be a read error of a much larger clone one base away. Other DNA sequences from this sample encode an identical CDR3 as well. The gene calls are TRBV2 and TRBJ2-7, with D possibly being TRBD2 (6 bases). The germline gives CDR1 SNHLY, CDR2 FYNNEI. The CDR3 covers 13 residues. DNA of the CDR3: TGTGCTAGCAGTCGGCGGGGAACCTACGAGCAGTACTTC. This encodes CASSRRGTYEQYF.

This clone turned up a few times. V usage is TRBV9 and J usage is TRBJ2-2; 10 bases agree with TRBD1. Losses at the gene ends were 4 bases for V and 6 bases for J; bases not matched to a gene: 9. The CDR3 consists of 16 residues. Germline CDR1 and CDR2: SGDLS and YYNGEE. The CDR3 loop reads CASSPHDRGRPGELFF. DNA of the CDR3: TGTGCCAGCAGCCCGCACGACAGGGGGCGTCCCGGGGAGCTGTTTTTT.

The CDR3 sequence is CASSEGRTRSYEQYF. The DNA of the CDR3 is TGTGCCAGCAGTGAGGGGAGGACTAGGTCCTACGAGCAGTACTTC. The rearrangement uses TRBV6-1 and TRBJ2-7, with 7 bases matching TRBD2. This CDR3 is 15 amino acids long. The germline V gene has CDR1 MNHNS and CDR2 SASEGT. Unmatched junction bases numbered 6, after V lost 3 bases and J lost 1 base.

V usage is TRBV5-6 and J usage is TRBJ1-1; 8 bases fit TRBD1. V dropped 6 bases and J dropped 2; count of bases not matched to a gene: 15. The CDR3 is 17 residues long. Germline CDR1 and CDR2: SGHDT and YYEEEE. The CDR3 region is CASIQDRGRTKNTEAFF. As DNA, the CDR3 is TGTGCCAGCATCCAAGACAGGGGCCGAACTAAAAACACTGAAGCTTTCTTT. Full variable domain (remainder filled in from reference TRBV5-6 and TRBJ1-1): DAGVTQSPTHLIKTRGQQVTLRCSPKSGHDTVSWYQQALGQGPQFIFQYYEEEERQRGNFPDRFSGHQFPNYSSELNVNALLLGDSALYLCASIQDRGRTKNTEAFFGQGTRLTVV.

In DNA, the CDR3 is TGTGCCAGCAGCGCCGATAGCAATCAGCCCCAGCATTTT. Translation gives CASSADSNQPQHF. The rearrangement joins TRBV6-6 to TRBJ1-5; D is uncertain. The V gene lost 6 bases and the J gene lost 0 bases, with 6 bases spanning the gap. In germline, CDR1 is MNHNY, CDR2 SVGAGI (reference sequence). There are 13 residues in the CDR3.

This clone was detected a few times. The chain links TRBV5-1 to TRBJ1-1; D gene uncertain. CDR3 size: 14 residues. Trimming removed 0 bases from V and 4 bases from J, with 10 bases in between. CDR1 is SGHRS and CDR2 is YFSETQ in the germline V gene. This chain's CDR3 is CASSLAPGRTEAFF. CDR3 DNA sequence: TGCGCCAGCAGCTTGGCGCCGGGTCGCACTGAAGCTTTCTTT.

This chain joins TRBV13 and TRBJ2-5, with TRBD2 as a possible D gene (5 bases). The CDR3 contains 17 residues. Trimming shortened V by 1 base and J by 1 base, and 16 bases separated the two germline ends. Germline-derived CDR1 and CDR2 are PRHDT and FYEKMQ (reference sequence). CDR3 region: CASSLALNLAIQETQYF. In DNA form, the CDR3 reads TGTGCCAGCAGCTTAGCCCTTAACCTAGCCATCCAAGAGACCCAGTACTTC.